The 22 T cell receptor beta chains below all came from one sample that was sequenced in a study of T cell repertoires in cytomegalovirus infection. In TCRdb, the reads were re-called with MiXCR into one record per CDR3 protein. This table holds around 280,000 distinct CDR3 sequences, roughly 9.3% found once. Sequences were obtained from PBMCs. The receptors here all came from a human donor in good health (CMV status not recorded). Some clones in this sample may be carry-over from other donors' samples.

This clonotype was seen at least ten times. The rearrangement joins TRBV28 to TRBJ2-7, with 9 bases lining up with TRBD1. The germline CDR1 and CDR2 sequences are MDHEN and SYDVKM. The CDR3 totals 16 residues. J gave up 0 bases and V 3 bases, and 6 bases lay outside the gene matches. CDR3 DNA sequence: TGTGCCAGCAGTTTGGCGGGACAGGGCCACTCCTACGAGCAGTACGTC. It specifies CASSLAGQGHSYEQYV.

This clonotype was seen at least ten times. The CDR3 protein is CASSPLATYEQFF. As DNA, the CDR3 is TGTGCCAGCAGCCCTCTAGCGACATATGAGCAGTTCTTC. V usage is TRBV7-2 and J usage is TRBJ2-1, with TRBD2 as a possible D gene (6 bases). CDR1 SGHTA and CDR2 FQGNSA come from the germline V gene. The CDR3 is 13 amino acids. V lost 5 bases to trimming and J lost 8 bases, with 13 bases between them.

In its sample, this clonotype was seen many times. CDR3 residues: CASSYGDNEQFF. The CDR3, as DNA: TGTGCCAGCAGCTACGGTGACAATGAGCAGTTCTTC. This chain links TRBV7-9 with TRBJ2-1, with unresolved D. CDR1 and CDR2 (germline): SEHNR, FQNEAQ (reference sequence). There are 12 residues in the CDR3. V lost 4 bases, J lost 5 bases, and 6 bases lay in between.

There are a few counts of this clonotype. The chain uses TRBV6-6 and TRBJ1-2; the D gene is possibly TRBD1 (5 bases). With 1 base removed from V and 11 bases from J, the gap between germline ends came to 11 bases. CDR1 MNHNY and CDR2 SVGAGI come from the germline V gene (reference sequence). CDR3 size: 12 residues. This chain's CDR3 is CASSYLEGRYTF. The CDR3 DNA sequence: TGTGCCAGCAGTTACTTGGAGGGGAGATACACCTTC.

In its sample, this clonotype was seen once. The rearrangement uses TRBV5-6 and TRBJ2-7, with D uncertain. Germline assignment: CDR1 SGHDT and CDR2 YYEEEE. This CDR3 is built from 12 residues. The germline V and J ends were trimmed by 0 bases and 8 bases, with 9 bases remaining between them. CDR3 sequence: CASSLAGYKQYF. The DNA of the CDR3 is TGTGCCAGCAGCTTGGCCGGGTACAAGCAGTACTTC.

This clonotype was recorded a few times. V usage is TRBV20-1 and J usage is TRBJ1-2, with D unclear. V was trimmed by 1 base and J by 5 bases, leaving 14 bases between them. CDR1 is DFQATT and CDR2 is SNEGSKA in the germline V gene (reference sequence). This CDR3 contains 14 residues. The CDR3 here is CSARGQVLRYGYTF. For the CDR3, the DNA is TGCAGTGCTAGAGGGCAGGTATTGAGATATGGCTACACCTTC.

In this sample, this clonotype turned up a few times. The V gene is TRBV24-1, the J gene TRBJ1-2; D not certain. CDR1 and CDR2 from the germline V gene are KGHDR and SFDVKD. Trimming stripped 4 bases from V and 8 bases from J, with 7 bases between. CDR3 length equals 11 residues. In nucleotides, the CDR3 is TGTGCCACCAGTGACCCCACGGGCTACACCTTC. Translating gives CATSDPTGYTF.

This clonotype was recorded at least ten times. The chain carries TRBV7-2 and TRBJ1-3; 7 nucleotides agree with TRBD1. The junction had 3 bases not matched to a gene; V was cut back by 4 bases and J by 0 bases. The CDR3 totals 15 residues. Germline-derived CDR1 and CDR2 are SGHTA and FQGNSA. CDR3 loop: CASSSGQFSGNTIYF. Here the CDR3 DNA reads TGTGCCAGCAGCTCGGGACAGTTCTCTGGAAACACCATATATTTT.

This clonotype showed up many times. The V gene is TRBV6-1, the J gene TRBJ2-1, with 7 nucleotides matching TRBD1. Germline V CDR1 and CDR2: MNHNS, SASEGT. Losses at the gene ends were 5 bases for V and 9 bases for J; bases not matched to a gene: 10. This CDR3 spans 14 amino acids. Here the CDR3 reads CASSPRTGESEQFF. CDR3 coding DNA: TGTGCCAGCAGTCCCCGGACAGGTGAGAGTGAGCAGTTCTTC.

The table lists this clonotype with many counts. The chain combines TRBV29-1 with TRBJ2-1; 9 bases are a match to TRBD1. The CDR3 is 16 amino acids. With 6 bases clipped from V and 3 bases from J, the junction kept 12 bases outside the gene matches. The germline CDR1 and CDR2 sequences are SQVTM and ANQGSEA. CDR3 sequence reads: CSVHTAGQGLYNEQFF. DNA of the CDR3: TGCAGCGTACATACCGCGGGACAGGGTCTCTACAATGAGCAGTTCTTC.

This clonotype was counted many times. J is TRBJ2-1 and V is TRBV28; TRBD2 aligns across 12 bases. The length of the CDR3 is 15 residues. CDR1 and CDR2 from the germline V gene are MDHEN and SYDVKM. Losses at the gene ends were 7 bases for V and 7 bases for J; bases not matched to a gene: 8. CDR3 in amino acids: CASTPGLAGLNEQFF. The CDR3 bases are TGTGCCAGCACCCCGGGACTAGCGGGCTTGAATGAGCAGTTCTTC.

This clonotype has ten or more counts. This chain uses TRBV4-3 with TRBJ2-1, with D unresolved. Germline V gene sequence: CDR1 LGHNA, CDR2 YSLEER. The V end lost 1 base, the J end lost 8 bases, and 12 bases lay between the germline ends. This CDR3 has 14 residues. CDR3 amino acids: CASSQVRSSDEQFF. The CDR3 region has the DNA TGCGCCAGCAGCCAAGTACGTAGTTCGGATGAGCAGTTCTTC.

There are many counts of this clonotype. The J gene is TRBJ2-7, the V gene TRBV7-8; D uncertain. Germline V gene lookup returns CDR1 SGHVS and CDR2 FQNEAQ. V lost 0 bases, J lost 2 bases, and 8 bases lay in between. The CDR3 length is 14 residues. DNA of the CDR3: TGTGCCAGCAGCTTAGCTCCGGGCACCTACGAGCAGTACGTC. Encoded protein: CASSLAPGTYEQYV.

There are many counts of this clonotype. The CDR3 loop is CASSLKGPWGNTEAFF. In DNA form, the CDR3 reads TGTGCCAGCAGCTTAAAGGGCCCTTGGGGGAACACTGAAGCTTTCTTT. The V and J genes are TRBV7-8 and TRBJ1-1, with no clear D. V lost 2 bases, J lost 1 base, and 14 bases lay in between. CDR3 length: 16 amino acids. Germline V gene lookup returns CDR1 SGHVS and CDR2 FQNEAQ. Full variable domain (outside the CDR3, taken from reference TRBV7-8 and TRBJ1-1): GAGVSQSPRYKVAKRGQDVALRCDPISGHVSLFWYQQALGQGPEFLTYFQNEAQLDKSGLPSDRFFAERPEGSVSTLKIQRTQQEDSAVYLCASSLKGPWGNTEAFFGQGTRLTVV.

On this clonotype itself: This may stem from a read error, because a much larger clone lies one nucleotide away. V usage is TRBV27 and J usage is TRBJ1-4, with TRBD1 matching over 10 bases. Germline V gives CDR1 MNHEY, CDR2 SMNVEV (reference sequence). This CDR3 spans 14 amino acids. The CDR3 coding sequence is TGTGCCAACAGTCCCGGGACAGGGGCCTCGAGACTGTTTTTT. It encodes CANSPGTGASRLFF.

This clonotype was seen at least ten times. The chain links TRBV7-8 to TRBJ2-5; 7 nucleotides line up with TRBD2. This CDR3 comprises 16 residues. Germline CDR1 is SGHVS and CDR2 is FQNEAQ. The V and J ends lost 1 base and 5 bases, in that order; junction bases with no gene match: 10. The CDR3 DNA sequence: TGTGCCAGCAGCTTAGTATGGGGGACTACAGGCGAGACCCAGTACTTC. Translating gives CASSLVWGTTGETQYF.

This clonotype has ten or more counts. The CDR3 DNA reads as TGCGCCAGCAGCTTGAGACAGAGAGAGACCCAGTACTTC. It translates to CASSLRQRETQYF. The chain combines TRBV5-1 with TRBJ2-5, with D maybe TRBD1 (5 bases). The CDR3 spans 13 residues. V was shortened by 1 base and J by 4 bases, with 8 bases between the two germline ends. Germline lookup yields CDR1 SGHRS and CDR2 YFSETQ.

This clonotype came up a few times. This chain uses TRBV4-1 with TRBJ2-1, with TRBD1 identical over 7 bases. The V gene's germline CDR1 is MGHRA and CDR2 YSYEKL. The CDR3 extends over 16 amino acids. V shed 3 bases, J shed 6 bases, and the junction held 11 bases outside the gene matches. The CDR3 spells CASSHPTGFILNEQFF. CDR3 DNA: TGCGCCAGCAGCCACCCGACAGGGTTCATTCTCAATGAGCAGTTCTTC.

In this sample, this clonotype turned up many times. The chain links TRBV20-1 to TRBJ2-1; 11 nucleotides line up with TRBD1. Germline V gene lookup returns CDR1 DFQATT and CDR2 SNEGSKA (reference sequence). The CDR3 length is 17 residues. J was trimmed by 0 bases and V by 5 bases; bases with no gene match: 9. This chain's CDR3 is CSAQDRGRRGSYNEQFF. DNA for the CDR3: TGCAGTGCTCAGGACAGGGGGCGAAGGGGCTCCTACAATGAGCAGTTCTTC.

This clonotype was recorded a few times. The chain uses TRBV12-3 or TRBV12-4 and TRBJ2-1; 10 bases agree with TRBD2. The CDR3 is made up of 15 amino acids. V gave up 5 bases and J gave up 2 bases; unmatched junction bases: 3. The CDR3: CASSVSGGPYNEQFF. DNA for the CDR3: TGTGCCAGCAGTGTTAGCGGGGGGCCCTACAATGAGCAGTTCTTC.

The chain couples TRBV19 to TRBJ2-1; 8 bases are shared with TRBD2. Trimming removed 6 bases from V and 10 bases from J; junction bases left unmatched: 5. Looked up from germline, CDR1 is LNHDA and CDR2 is SQIVND (reference sequence). This CDR3 region has 12 residues. In nucleotides, the CDR3 is TGTGCCAGTAGCTCCCCGGGGGGGGAGCAGTTCTTC. It specifies CASSSPGGEQFF.

This clonotype was found a few times. The chain uses TRBV19 and TRBJ1-4, with D perhaps matching TRBD1 (5 bases). Trimming took 9 bases from V and 2 from J, leaving 10 bases between them. The CDR3 is 13 amino acids. Looked up from germline, CDR1 is LNHDA and CDR2 is SQIVND (reference sequence). CDR3 amino acids: CASRRGTNEKLFF. For the CDR3, the DNA is TGTGCCAGCAGGCGGGGGACTAATGAAAAACTGTTTTTT.